One sample yielded the 5 T cell receptor beta chains listed below, sequenced in a study of shared clonotypes between healthy human individuals. The assay was immunoSEQ multiplex PCR, and TCRdb's table has in-frame clones only and misses some. This sample yields roughly 2.5 million clones, of which just over 90% are seen a single time; 0.14% belongs to the top ten. Sequencing input: naive CD4+ T cells sorted from blood. Subset reported: CD45RA+ positively selected. The receptor source for this set is a man between 18 and 35 years old in good health.

This chain joins TRBV5-4 and TRBJ2-5, with no clear D. Trimming took 0 bases from V and 0 from J, leaving 9 bases between them. This CDR3 comprises 15 residues. Germline loops: CDR1 SGHNT, CDR2 YYREEE (reference sequence). CDR3 in DNA: TGTGCCAGCAGCTTGGCAGGACCTTACCAAGAGACCCAGTACTTC. Encoded protein: CASSLAGPYQETQYF.

This chain links TRBV5-5 with TRBJ2-7; possibly TRBD2 for D (5 bases). The CDR3 totals 15 residues. The germline V gene encodes CDR1 SGHKS and CDR2 YYEKEE (reference sequence). V lost 0 bases and J lost 2, with 12 bases in between. The CDR3 sequence is CASSLDGEYPYEQYF. The CDR3 nucleotides are TGTGCCAGCAGCTTGGACGGGGAGTACCCCTACGAGCAGTACTTC.

J is TRBJ2-1 and V is TRBV5-4, with 7 bases matching TRBD1. The germline gives CDR1 SGHNT, CDR2 YYREEE (reference sequence). V gave up 6 bases and J gave up 2 bases; unmatched junction bases: 11. The CDR3 sequence is 16 residues long. In DNA form, the CDR3 reads TGTGCCAGCAACACACTGGCCCAGGGGGCCTACAATGAGCAGTTCTTC. Protein product: CASNTLAQGAYNEQFF.

The V gene is TRBV6-6, the J gene TRBJ1-1, with a tentative D call TRBD1 (6 bases). The CDR3 is made up of 16 amino acids. V lost 5 bases, J lost 1 base, and 17 bases lay in between. The germline CDR1 and CDR2 sequences are MNHNY and SVGAGI (reference sequence). CDR3 residues: CASSKGLGGANTEAFF. In DNA, the CDR3 is TGTGCCAGCAGTAAAGGCCTTGGGGGGGCGAACACTGAAGCTTTCTTT.

The chain uses TRBV13 and TRBJ1-3; possibly TRBD1 for D (5 bases). The CDR3 is 15 residues long. Germline CDR1 reads PRHDT; CDR2 reads FYEKMQ (reference sequence). Trimming left V 5 bases short and J 0 bases short, with 11 bases between. The CDR3 region has the DNA TGTGCCAGCAGCCGGGACGGACTCTCTGGAAACACCATATATTTT. Residues: CASSRDGLSGNTIYF.